The source of this T cell receptor beta chain is a study of a mutant IDH1 vaccine in newly diagnosed glioma. About the research overall: Week 35 brought visit V12, which was followed by visit V13 at week 47.

This CDR3 contains 15 residues. Germline CDR1 reads KGHSH; CDR2 reads LQKENI. The J segment lost 0 bases and the V segment lost 3 bases, leaving 1 base of the junction unmatched. Regarding time point: week 47, end of study. Alongside topical imiquimod, each dose of vaccine comprised 300 ug of mutant IDH1 20-mer peptide. TCRdb's copy holds only in-frame clones and misses some; the assay was immunoSEQ multiplex PCR. Of some 30,000 clones listed, roughly four fifths are singletons. Note on this clone: Antigen: not known.

The sequence was collected from a man in his thirties or forties with glioma. The sample was PBMCs, taken from a glioma patient whose treatment included an IDH1 peptide vaccine. This chain uses TRBV18 with TRBJ2-5; TRBD2 matches at 10 bases. In DNA, the CDR3 is TGTGCCAGCTCACCCCTAGCGGGGGACCAAGAGACCCAGTACTTC. This codes for CASSPLAGDQETQYF.